A single sample gave rise to the 29 T cell receptor beta chains below, sequenced in a study of cytomegalovirus exposure and HLA in healthy donors. Both 60 Vbeta primers and 13 Jbeta primers went into the PCR. Produced via immunoSEQ multiplex PCR; TCRdb's table is partial and in-frame only. Among around 150,000 clones listed, more than 80% were seen once. Sequenced sample: PBMCs. These receptors were taken from a woman younger than 35 in good health and CMV-seronegative.

This chain joins TRBV5-4 and TRBJ1-1, with D uncertain. Germline CDR1 reads SGHNT; CDR2 reads YYREEE (reference sequence). The CDR3 is made up of 14 amino acids. V lost 2 bases and J 1 base, leaving 9 bases between the germline ends. The CDR3 DNA reads TGTGCCAGCAGCTTCGTACAGCAGAACACTGAAGCTTTCTTT. Amino acids: CASSFVQQNTEAFF.

DNA of the CDR3: TGTGCCAGCAGCGTAGTACAGACCTACGAGCAGTACTTC. Translated, it gives CASSVVQTYEQYF. V gene TRBV9 combines with J gene TRBJ2-5; D gene unclear. The better agreement between TRBJ2-7 and the DNA end casts doubt on the J call. The CDR3 contains 13 residues. Germline loops: CDR1 SGDLS, CDR2 YYNGEE.

The chain joins TRBV20-1 to TRBJ1-2; 10 positions match TRBD1. The CDR3 is 10 amino acids. V was pared by 3 bases and J by 13 bases, with 2 bases of the junction left unmatched. Germline V gives CDR1 DFQATT, CDR2 SNEGSKA (reference sequence). The CDR3 DNA follows: TGCAGTGCTAGGGACAGGGGGGCCACCTTC. It specifies CSARDRGATF.

DNA for the CDR3: TGCGCCAGCAGCTTGGCGGGACAGGGGGCTCCATTTTATAATTCACCCCTCCACTTT. This gives the protein CASSLAGQGAPFYNSPLHF. This sequence joins TRBV5-1 and TRBJ1-6, with 12 bases identical to TRBD1. V lost 0 bases to trimming and J lost 4 bases; unmatched junction nucleotides: 8. The CDR3 is 19 amino acids. CDR1 and CDR2 from the germline V gene are SGHRS and YFSETQ.

The chain recombines TRBV7-9 with TRBJ2-3; 8 bases are shared with TRBD2. After removal of 5 bases from V and 1 base from J, the junction contained 2 bases not matched to a gene. The V gene's germline CDR1 is SEHNR and CDR2 FQNEAQ (reference sequence). The length of the CDR3 is 14 residues. In nucleotides, the CDR3 is TGTGCCAGCAGCCGAGCGGGGGGCACAGATACGCAGTATTTT. Translated: CASSRAGGTDTQYF.

The chain combines TRBV2 with TRBJ1-1; D is unresolved. The CDR3 consists of 14 residues. Per the germline V gene, CDR1 is SNHLY and CDR2 is FYNNEI. Trimming removed 7 bases from V and 2 bases from J, with 14 bases in between. Written as DNA, the CDR3 is TGTGCCAGCATAGGGTCCGAGGGAAACACTGAAGCTTTCTTT. Protein: CASIGSEGNTEAFF.

The CDR3 coding sequence is TGTGCCAGCAGCTTAACTAGCGGGGTTTATGCAGATACGCAGTATTTT. Protein sequence: CASSLTSGVYADTQYF. The rearrangement joins TRBV7-3 to TRBJ2-3, with 8 bases identical to TRBD2. Germline V CDR1 and CDR2: SGHTA, FQGTGA. V gave up 0 bases and J gave up 4 bases; unmatched junction bases: 6. The CDR3 covers 16 residues.

This clone was found a few times. CDR3 DNA: TGTGCCAGCAGCCAACAGGGGACTAAGAACACTGAAGCTTTCTTT. It yields the protein CASSQQGTKNTEAFF. The rearrangement joins TRBV14 to TRBJ1-1; TRBD1 is a possible D gene (6 bases). CDR3 length: 15 amino acids. CDR1 and CDR2 from the germline V gene are SGHDN and FVKESK. The V gene lost 2 bases and the J gene lost 1 base, with 11 bases spanning the gap.

CDR3 coding DNA: TGTGCCAGCAGCTTATCTACAGGGGGGTACGAGCAGTACTTC. Translation: CASSLSTGGYEQYF. This chain joins TRBV11-2 and TRBJ2-7, with 8 bases matching TRBD1. The V gene end was trimmed by 2 bases and the J gene end by 4 bases; junction bases not matched to a gene: 4. The CDR3 loop spans 14 amino acids. The germline CDR1 and CDR2 sequences are SGHAT and FQNNGV.

The rearrangement uses TRBV2 and TRBJ1-4; the D gene is possibly TRBD1 (6 bases). Germline lookup yields CDR1 SNHLY and CDR2 FYNNEI. This CDR3 contains 14 residues. V dropped 4 bases and J dropped 7 bases, with 13 bases sitting between them. The CDR3 DNA is TGTGCCAGCAGTGCCCGGGGGGCTCTTGAAAAACTGTTTTTT. Amino acid sequence: CASSARGALEKLFF.

This rearrangement joins TRBV29-1 to TRBJ2-2, with 8 bases identical to TRBD2. The CDR3 length is 13 residues. The V gene's germline CDR1 is SQVTM and CDR2 ANQGSEA. V lost 6 bases, J lost 3 bases, and 3 bases stayed unmatched. In nucleotides, the CDR3 is TGCAGCGTCGGGGGGGCGGACACCGGGGAGCTGTTTTTT. Translating it yields CSVGGADTGELFF.

This clone was seen only a few times. This chain links TRBV5-1 with TRBJ2-3; D possibly corresponds to TRBD2 (7 bases). The V gene's germline CDR1 is SGHRS and CDR2 YFSETQ. The CDR3 length is 17 residues. The V gene lost 1 base and the J gene lost 5 bases, with 20 bases spanning the gap. CDR3: CASSLFGGGGGEDTQYF. Written as DNA, the CDR3 is TGCGCCAGCAGCTTGTTCGGGGGAGGGGGGGGAGAAGATACGCAGTATTTT. Complete variable domain (other parts from reference TRBV5-1 and TRBJ2-3): KAGVTQTPRYLIKTRGQQVTLSCSPISGHRSVSWYQQTPGQGLQFLFEYFSETQRNKGNFPGRFSGRQFSNSRSEMNVSTLELGDSALYLCASSLFGGGGGEDTQYFGPGTRLTVL.

This sequence joins TRBV5-1 and TRBJ1-2; 7 bases fit TRBD1. Germline V gene sequence: CDR1 SGHRS, CDR2 YFSETQ. V was clipped by 4 bases and J by 8 bases; unmatched bases: 5. This CDR3 has 12 amino acids. In DNA, the CDR3 is TGCGCCAGCAGCCCGGGGACAGAAGGCTACACCTTC. Translation gives CASSPGTEGYTF.

The chain has TRBV10-3 and TRBJ2-5; TRBD2 agrees at 13 bases. CDR3 length: 17 amino acids. Germline values: CDR1 ENHRY, CDR2 SYGVKD. Trimming removed 0 bases from V and 5 bases from J; junction bases left unmatched: 6. CDR3 protein: CAISESLAGGLGETQYF. The CDR3 nucleotides are TGTGCCATCAGTGAGTCACTAGCGGGAGGGCTCGGCGAGACCCAGTACTTC.

The CDR3 bases are TGTGCCAGCAGTTTATTTCCGGAGGCCCGAGGCTACACCTTC. As protein: CASSLFPEARGYTF. V gene TRBV28 combines with J gene TRBJ1-2; D unclear. Between the trimmed V and J ends, which lost 1 base and 8 bases, there was a span of 14 bases. Germline V gives CDR1 MDHEN, CDR2 SYDVKM. The CDR3 covers 14 residues.

This chain links TRBV14 with TRBJ2-2; the D gene is possibly TRBD2 (6 bases). The germline V gene has CDR1 SGHDN and CDR2 FVKESK. With 1 base removed from V and 4 bases from J, the gap between germline ends came to 19 bases. The CDR3 length is 18 residues. CDR3 nucleotide sequence: TGTGCCAGCAGCCAAGTTCCGGGACTTCAATTGTCCACCGGGGAGCTGTTTTTT. Protein: CASSQVPGLQLSTGELFF.

The DNA for the CDR3 is TGTGCCAGCAGCTTACCGCGAGGGACAGAAAACACCGGGGAGCTGTTTTTT. This translates into CASSLPRGTENTGELFF. The chain couples TRBV7-3 to TRBJ2-2, with TRBD1 identical over 7 bases. Germline V CDR1 and CDR2: SGHTA, FQGTGA. CDR3 size: 17 residues. V was clipped by 2 bases and J by 2 bases; unmatched bases: 8.

This chain links TRBV9 with TRBJ2-7; D remains ambiguous. The CDR3 has 13 residues. Trimming left V 0 bases short and J 6 bases short, with 10 bases between. CDR1 SGDLS and CDR2 YYNGEE come from the germline V gene. Here the CDR3 DNA reads TGTGCCAGCAGCGTAGCCTCAACCGGCGAGCAGTACTTC. Protein: CASSVASTGEQYF.

This clone has just one count. This chain connects TRBV7-9 to TRBJ2-7; 8 bases match TRBD1. The CDR3 spans 16 residues. The V segment lost 5 bases and the J segment 0 bases; nucleotides outside the gene matches: 9. In germline, CDR1 is SEHNR, CDR2 FQNEAQ (reference sequence). DNA of the CDR3: TGTGCCAGCAGCGATACCCCGGGACAGGTCTCCTACGAGCAGTACTTC. The encoded protein is CASSDTPGQVSYEQYF. The full variable domain, completed using reference TRBV7-9 and TRBJ2-7, is DTGVSQNPRHKITKRGQNVTFRCDPISEHNRLYWYRQTLGQGPEFLTYFQNEAQLEKSRLLSDRFSAERPKGSFSTLEIQRTEQGDSAMYLCASSDTPGQVSYEQYFGPGTRLTVT.

The chain carries TRBV28 and TRBJ1-5; TRBD1 matches at 8 bases. Per germline, CDR1 MDHEN and CDR2 SYDVKM. Germline trimming cut 7 bases from V and 7 bases from J; bases unmatched to any gene: 6. The CDR3 consists of 13 residues. Here the CDR3 DNA reads TGTGCCAGCACAGGGGGCTCAGGACAGCCCCAGCATTTT. Translation: CASTGGSGQPQHF. Supplemented by reference TRBV28 and TRBJ1-5, the full variable domain reads DVKVTQSSRYLVKRTGEKVFLECVQDMDHENMFWYRQDPGLGLRLIYFSYDVKMKEKGDIPEGYSVSREKKERFSLILESASTNQTSMYLCASTGGSGQPQHFGDGTRLSIL.

This rearrangement joins TRBV14 to TRBJ2-3, with 7 bases matching TRBD1. CDR3 size: 15 residues. V gave up 3 bases and J gave up 4 bases; unmatched junction bases: 7. The V gene's germline CDR1 is SGHDN and CDR2 FVKESK. In DNA, the CDR3 is TGTGCCAGCAGCCAGACAGGGTTCTTGGCAGATACGCAGTATTTT. Translating gives CASSQTGFLADTQYF.

The chain couples TRBV27 to TRBJ1-2; TRBD1 might be the D (5 bases). There are 13 residues in the CDR3. V was cut by 3 bases and J by 6 bases, with 11 bases left in between. CDR1 is MNHEY, CDR2 SMNVEV, per germline (reference sequence). CDR3 amino acids: CASSFGGGDGYTF. DNA of the CDR3: TGTGCCAGCAGTTTCGGTGGGGGGGATGGCTACACCTTC.

This sequence joins TRBV19 and TRBJ1-5, with 10 nucleotides matching TRBD1. The CDR3 is made up of 16 amino acids. With V trimmed by 5 bases and J by 3 bases, 7 bases remained unmatched. Germline CDR1 and CDR2: LNHDA and SQIVND (reference sequence). CDR3 nucleotides: TGTGCCAGTAGTCGACAGGGGGCGACGGTCAATCAGCCCCAGCATTTT. Protein sequence: CASSRQGATVNQPQHF. Combining the CDR3 with reference TRBV19 and TRBJ1-5 gives the whole variable domain DGGITQSPKYLFRKEGQNVTLSCEQNLNHDAMYWYRQDPGQGLRLIYYSQIVNDFQKGDIAEGYSVSREKKESFPLTVTSAQKNPTAFYLCASSRQGATVNQPQHFGDGTRLSIL.

The chain joins TRBV15 to TRBJ2-7; D not resolved. Germline V lookup: CDR1 LNHNV, CDR2 YYDKDF (reference sequence). Deletions cut 0 bases from V and 5 bases from J, with 5 bases between. The CDR3 loop spans 12 amino acids. The CDR3 DNA follows: TGTGCCACCAGCAGAGATGAGGACGAGCAGTACTTC. Its protein product is CATSRDEDEQYF.

In this sample, this clone turned up a few times. This chain uses TRBV7-3 with TRBJ2-3, with 7 bases matching TRBD1. The CDR3 has 16 amino acids. In germline, CDR1 is SGHTA, CDR2 FQGTGA. Trimming removed 5 bases from V and 6 bases from J; junction bases left unmatched: 14. This CDR3 is CASSPEQGLLQDTQYF. The CDR3 DNA follows: TGTGCCAGCAGCCCCGAACAGGGGCTCCTCCAGGATACGCAGTATTTT.

This rearrangement joins TRBV13 to TRBJ1-2; weak D call: TRBD1 (5 bases). This CDR3 is built from 13 residues. The V end lost 6 bases, the J end lost 1 base, and 9 bases lay between the germline ends. Germline V lookup: CDR1 PRHDT, CDR2 FYEKMQ (reference sequence). The CDR3 DNA is TGTGCCAGCAGGGCAGGGATTAACTATGGCTACACCTTC. Protein: CASRAGINYGYTF.

In DNA, the CDR3 is TGTGCCAGCAGCGACTCCGGGAGCACTGAAGCTTTCTTT. This codes for CASSDSGSTEAFF. The rearrangement links TRBV6-5 to TRBJ1-1; the D is unclear. Germline values: CDR1 MNHEY, CDR2 SVGAGI. This CDR3 spans 13 amino acids. Trimming left V 6 bases short and J 4 bases short, with 12 bases between.

The chain carries TRBV6-5 and TRBJ1-2; D is unresolved. The CDR3 consists of 15 residues. V lost 2 bases and J 2 bases, leaving 12 bases between the germline ends. In germline, CDR1 is MNHEY, CDR2 SVGAGI. CDR3 DNA: TGTGCCAGCAGTTACAGTTTTTTAGAGAACTATGGCTACACCTTC. This translates into CASSYSFLENYGYTF.

J is TRBJ2-5 and V is TRBV6-5, with TRBD2 matching over 7 bases. The J call may be faulty, since TRBJ2-7 better matches the DNA end. The CDR3 is 16 amino acids. From germline, CDR1 is MNHEY and CDR2 SVGAGI. CDR3 sequence: CASSYSRASGAYEQYF. In nucleotides, the CDR3 is TGTGCCAGCAGTTACTCGAGAGCAAGCGGGGCCTACGAGCAGTACTTC.